This T cell receptor beta chain emerged from a study of cytomegalovirus exposure and HLA in healthy donors. Study-wide background: There were around 390 genotyped donors. Of these, 75% to 85% fell in the genetic ancestry cluster associated with self-reported Caucasian donors.

Study findings and constraints: Later analysis identified several of the most significant clusters that appeared linked to common viral pathogens.

PCR amplification relied on 60 Vbeta primers (plus 13 Jbeta primers). TCRdb's table, derived via immunoSEQ multiplex PCR, lists solely in-frame clones and lacks some. The profile shows 170,000 or so clones, about 84% of them singletons. Details on this clone: Its antigen is not identified.

Germline V gives CDR1 SQVTM, CDR2 ANQGSEA. V lost 4 bases and J lost 4, with 20 bases in between. The CDR3 spans 15 residues. Sample: PBMCs. The clonotype comes from a young man in good health and CMV-seronegative. The chain couples TRBV29-1 to TRBJ2-7; D is perhaps TRBD2 (5 bases). CDR3 coding DNA: TGCAGCGTTGCCGGCTCCGACGGGGTAGAGTACGAGCAGTACTTC. Translation: CSVAGSDGVEYEQYF.